This T cell receptor beta chain was captured in a study of beta chain features in type 1 diabetes. Study background: Healthy donors and patients had similar age, gender and cell yields.

Findings of the study overall: TCRB CDR3s from Type 1 diabetes patients were moderately but significantly shorter in all four CD4+ subsets. Across patients, naive, central memory and Treg TCRB repertoires exhibited apparently greater similarity than was observed across healthy donors.

The table lists this clone with a few counts. Its antigen is unknown. Central memory, naive, regulatory and stem cell-like memory CD4+ cells were sorted by CD45RO/CCR7/CD25/CD127/CD95/CD27. Reverse transcribing all isolated RNA meant expressed TCRB transcripts were sequenced. Measured with immunoSEQ multiplex PCR; TCRdb has only the in-frame clones, and not every one. The sample shows more than 250,000 clones, over 14% of them seen only once. The specimen was naive CD4+ T cells from blood. This TCR was recovered from a man aged 18 to 29 with type 1 diabetes.

CDR3 coding DNA: TGTGCCAGCAGTCTTGGACAGGGGCTCTCCTACGAGCAGTACTTC. Residues: CASSLGQGLSYEQYF. The chain combines TRBV7-9 with TRBJ2-7; 9 bases map to TRBD1. Germline V gene data show CDR1 as SEHNR and CDR2 as FQNEAQ (reference sequence). This CDR3 contains 15 residues. V was pared by 6 bases and J by 0 bases, with 6 bases of the junction left unmatched.